The T cell receptor (beta chain) described here comes from a study of blood T cells in healthy people across ages. Through a sample-barcoded 5' primer and a J-beta primer mix, a second PCR was run for roughly 6 to 11 cycles. In TCRdb, the 5' RACE reads were re-called with MiXCR into one record per CDR3 protein. The table lists more than 1,000,000 distinct CDR3 sequences, around 27% of them singletons. Germline values: CDR1 DFQATT, CDR2 SNEGSKA (reference sequence). The CDR3 is 17 residues long. V dropped 6 bases and J dropped 0 bases, with 22 bases sitting between them. These same records also appear under a second study, on T cells of mothers and their children. That investigation notes: Sequencing returned over 8 million TCR beta CDR3 reads per mother and roughly 3.1 million per child.

The rearrangement links TRBV20-1 to TRBJ2-3; tentative D call: TRBD2 (6 bases). The source is a girl aged 2-10 years in good health. Input material: blood. The CDR3 loop reads CSAEEGLPTPSTDTQYF. CDR3 nucleotides: TGCAGTGCGGAGGAGGGACTTCCCACCCCTAGCACAGATACGCAGTATTTT.